The present entry profiles one TCR beta chain with its context. What it binds is not known. Germline CDR1 and CDR2: KGHSH and LQKENI. The CDR3 loop spans 14 amino acids. Trimming took 5 bases from V and 9 from J; bases not matched to a gene: 6. The source of the sample is a study of memory CD4+ T cells and cytomegalovirus serostatus. Study findings and constraints: Each of approximately 69 CMV-associated TCRbeta sequences occurred in one to five individuals.

Here immunoSEQ multiplex PCR was the method, and the copy in TCRdb shows in-frame clones only, minus some. The table records some 80,000 clones, approximately 80% of them present only once. The sort gate was single viable CD3+CD4+CD8-CD45RO+ cells for memory CD4+ T cells. The origin of this receptor is an adult in good health and CMV-seronegative. V gene TRBV18 combines with J gene TRBJ1-5, with TRBD1 matching over 11 bases. The sequencing sample was made of memory CD4+ T cells from blood. CDR3 region: CASSAPGQGGPQHF. The CDR3 DNA sequence: TGTGCCAGCTCAGCGCCGGGACAGGGGGGGCCCCAGCATTTT.